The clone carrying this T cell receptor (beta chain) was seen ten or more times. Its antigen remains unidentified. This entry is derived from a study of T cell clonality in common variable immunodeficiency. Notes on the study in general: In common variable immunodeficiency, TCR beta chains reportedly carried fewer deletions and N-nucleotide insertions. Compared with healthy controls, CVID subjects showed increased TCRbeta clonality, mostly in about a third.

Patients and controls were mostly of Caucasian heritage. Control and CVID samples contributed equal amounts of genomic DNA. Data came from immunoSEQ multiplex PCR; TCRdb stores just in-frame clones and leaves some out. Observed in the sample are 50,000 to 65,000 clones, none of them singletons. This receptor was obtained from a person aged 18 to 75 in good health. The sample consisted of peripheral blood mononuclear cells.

The chain's CDR3 is CASSLGLADYTGELFF. The CDR3 bases that were read are TGTGCCAGTAGTTTGGGACTAGCGGATTACACCGGGGAG. The J gene is TRBJ2-2, the V gene TRBV19; 11 bases line up with TRBD2. The CDR3 is cut off 3 residues early in the read; its end comes from the germline J gene. The CDR3 runs 16 residues. Germline lookup yields CDR1 LNHDA and CDR2 SQIVND (reference sequence). The J segment lost 3 bases and the V segment lost 5 bases, leaving 5 bases of the junction unmatched.